This T cell receptor (beta chain) originates from a study of T-cell memory formation after mild COVID-19. Overall study: Clusters of TCRs were largely donor specific.

The CDR3 extends over 14 amino acids. Germline V lookup: CDR1 LGHDT, CDR2 YNNKEL (reference sequence). Trimming pared 1 base from V and 10 bases from J, leaving 11 bases between. Each CDR3 protein gets one entry after TCRdb re-called the 5' RACE reads with MiXCR. Altogether tens of thousands of distinct CDR3 sequences are present, less than 8% being singletons, with the ten largest covering 0.6% to 1%. This clonotype was detected ten times or more. This clonotype originated in an adult who had mild COVID-19 (a few samples of this study predate the infection). Cell type and time point are not known. Sequencing was carried out using PBMCs or a T cell subset sorted from them (not recorded which). The chain combines TRBV3-1 with TRBJ1-6; D gene unclear. CDR3 nucleotide sequence: TGTGCCAGCAGCCAAGGACACCCTGAATCACCCCTCCACTTT. Translated: CASSQGHPESPLHF. The entire variable domain, with the rest obtained from reference TRBV3-1 and TRBJ1-6, is as follows: DTAVSQTPKYLVTQMGNDKSIKCEQNLGHDTMYWYKQDSKKFLKIMFSYNNKELIINETVPNRFSPKSPDKAHLNLHINSLELGDSAVYFCASSQGHPESPLHFGNGTRLTVT.